A single sample is the source of the 32 T cell receptor beta chains below, sequenced in a study of cytomegalovirus exposure and HLA in healthy donors (dated by TCRdb to the late 2010s). The library was built by means of the immunoSEQ multiplex PCR assay. For the multiplex PCR, a mixture combining 60 forward primers for TCR Vbeta segments and 13 reverse primers for TCR Jbeta segments was used. The table was pulled from immuneACCESS by TCRdb, which kept in-frame rearrangements only. Such tables lose some clones; where checked, under half of the loss comes from unresolved V genes, and the rest has no known cause. The sample table lists 90,000 to 95,000 clones, roughly four fifths of them with a count of one. Under 0.75% of the sample comes from the top ten. Input material: PBMCs. All receptors come from a young man in good health and CMV-seronegative.

This chain uses TRBV7-2 with TRBJ1-2, with 10 bases lining up with TRBD1. V lost 5 bases to trimming and J lost 5 bases; unmatched junction nucleotides: 2. The CDR3 totals 13 residues. Germline assignment: CDR1 SGHTA and CDR2 FQGNSA. The CDR3 loop reads CASSPGQGYGYTF. The DNA for the CDR3 is TGTGCCAGCAGCCCGGGACAGGGGTATGGCTACACCTTC. Together with reference TRBV7-2 and TRBJ1-2, the CDR3 gives the full variable domain: GAGVSQSPSNKVTEKGKDVELRCDPISGHTALYWYRQSLGQGLEFLIYFQGNSAPDKSGLPSDRFSAERTGGSVSTLTIQRTQQEDSAVYLCASSPGQGYGYTFGSGTRLTVV.

The CDR3 sequence: CASSLTLNTEAFF. CDR3 nucleotide sequence: TGTGCCAGCAGCTTAACACTGAACACTGAAGCTTTCTTT. The V and J genes are TRBV11-2 and TRBJ1-1, with D hard to call. Per germline, CDR1 SGHAT and CDR2 FQNNGV. The V end lost 2 bases, the J end lost 0 bases, and 4 bases lay between the germline ends. The length of the CDR3 is 13 residues.

The chain has TRBV7-6 and TRBJ1-1, with a possible D match to TRBD1 (5 bases). V dropped 1 base and J dropped 3 bases, with 12 bases sitting between them. Germline CDR1 and CDR2: SGHVS and FNYEAQ. The CDR3 covers 15 residues. CDR3 residues: CASSLEGPGYTEAFF. DNA of the CDR3: TGTGCCAGCAGCTTAGAAGGGCCAGGGTACACTGAAGCTTTCTTT.

The genes are TRBV9 and TRBJ1-2, with 8 bases lining up with TRBD1. The germline V gene has CDR1 SGDLS and CDR2 YYNGEE. The CDR3 contains 18 residues. V lost 0 bases to trimming and J lost 1 base; unmatched junction nucleotides: 11. CDR3 DNA sequence: TGTGCCAGCAGCGTAGCCCAATCCCGACAGGGGCATAACTATGGCTACACCTTC. Translating gives CASSVAQSRQGHNYGYTF.

The V gene is TRBV9, the J gene TRBJ1-2; 7 positions agree with TRBD1. CDR3 length: 13 residues. The J segment lost 8 bases and the V segment lost 4 bases, leaving 8 bases of the junction unmatched. Germline CDR1 and CDR2: SGDLS and YYNGEE. The DNA of the CDR3 is TGTGCCAGCAGCTCACGAGACAGGGTGGGCTACACCTTC. Its translation is CASSSRDRVGYTF.

The J gene is TRBJ1-2, the V gene TRBV9, with D unresolved. CDR1 and CDR2 from the germline V gene are SGDLS and YYNGEE. This CDR3 spans 16 amino acids. Trimming took 1 base from V and 2 from J, leaving 15 bases between them. In DNA form, the CDR3 reads TGTGCCAGCAGCGTAACAGACGGACTCTTAAACTATGGCTACACCTTC. It yields the protein CASSVTDGLLNYGYTF.

V is TRBV6-6 and J is TRBJ2-7; D might be TRBD2 (5 bases). V lost 0 bases and J 6 bases, leaving 9 bases between the germline ends. The CDR3 loop spans 13 amino acids. Germline V gene data show CDR1 as MNHNY and CDR2 as SVGAGI (reference sequence). The CDR3 region is CASSYSEDGEQYV. The CDR3 nucleotides are TGTGCCAGCAGTTACTCGGAGGACGGCGAGCAGTACGTC.

The chain has TRBV5-8 and TRBJ1-1; 7 positions match TRBD1. The CDR3 runs 14 residues. Losses at the gene ends were 6 bases for V and 5 bases for J; bases not matched to a gene: 10. The germline gives CDR1 SGHTS, CDR2 YDEGEE. In DNA, the CDR3 is TGTGCCAGCAACCCAGGGCAGGGGGGAACTGAAGCTTTCTTT. Its translation: CASNPGQGGTEAFF.

The CDR3 loop reads CASRYGAGELFF. The CDR3 DNA is TGTGCCAGCAGATACGGAGCCGGGGAGCTGTTTTTT. The chain combines TRBV6-5 with TRBJ2-2; D gene ambiguous. CDR1 is MNHEY and CDR2 is SVGAGI in the germline V gene. The V gene lost 6 bases and the J gene lost 6 bases, with 8 bases spanning the gap. CDR3 size: 12 residues.

The genes are TRBV6-1 and TRBJ2-3, with 7 bases lining up with TRBD2. The CDR3 has 13 residues. V lost 6 bases, J lost 0 bases, and 0 bases stayed unmatched. From germline, CDR1 is MNHNS and CDR2 SASEGT. The CDR3 sequence is CASRLASTDTQYF. CDR3 in DNA: TGTGCCAGCAGACTAGCGAGCACAGATACGCAGTATTTT.

The rearrangement links TRBV18 to TRBJ2-3; maybe TRBD1 (6 bases). V lost 2 bases, J lost 4 bases, and 10 bases lay in between. This CDR3 has 14 residues. The V gene's germline CDR1 is KGHSH and CDR2 LQKENI. CDR3 nucleotide sequence: TGTGCCAGCTCACCAGGACAGCCGGCAGATACGCAGTATTTT. Residues: CASSPGQPADTQYF.

The gene calls are TRBV2 and TRBJ1-1; 10 bases fit TRBD1. The CDR3 extends over 14 amino acids. The germline CDR1 and CDR2 sequences are SNHLY and FYNNEI. V trimming: 8 bases; J trimming: 4 bases; junction bases outside the gene matches: 7. The CDR3 sequence is CASGGRDRGTEAFF. In nucleotides, the CDR3 is TGTGCCAGCGGGGGGCGGGACAGGGGCACTGAAGCTTTCTTT.

This clone appeared once. The V call is TRBV13, the J call TRBJ1-6, with D perhaps matching TRBD1 (6 bases). This CDR3 contains 18 residues. Deletions cut 0 bases from V and 9 bases from J, with 21 bases between. Germline values: CDR1 PRHDT, CDR2 FYEKMQ (reference sequence). CDR3 sequence reads: CASSLGLNTKGVSSPLHF. The CDR3 region has the DNA TGTGCCAGCAGCTTAGGCCTCAACACGAAGGGGGTCAGTTCACCCCTCCACTTT. Full variable domain (rest looked up from reference TRBV13 and TRBJ1-6): AAGVIQSPRHLIKEKRETATLKCYPIPRHDTVYWYQQGPGQDPQFLISFYEKMQSDKGSIPDRFSAQQFSDYHSELNMSSLELGDSALYFCASSLGLNTKGVSSPLHFGNGTRLTVT.

The genes are TRBV5-1 and TRBJ1-2; perhaps TRBD1 as D (6 bases). V lost 6 bases and J lost 3, with 18 bases in between. There are 15 residues in the CDR3. CDR1 SGHRS and CDR2 YFSETQ come from the germline V gene. CDR3 in DNA: TGCGCCAGCAAAGCACAGGGTGCCGCGGACTATGGCTACACCTTC. It is translated as CASKAQGAADYGYTF.

The chain has TRBV4-3 and TRBJ1-5, with 8 bases aligning to TRBD1. Germline-derived CDR1 and CDR2 are LGHNA and YSLEER. This CDR3 is 16 amino acids long. Germline trimming cut 0 bases from V and 5 bases from J; bases unmatched to any gene: 6. CDR3 sequence (DNA): TGCGCCAGCAGCCAAGATGTTTCAGGGGGCCATCAGCCCCAGCATTTT. Protein: CASSQDVSGGHQPQHF.

This clone was picked up a small number of times. The chain links TRBV15 to TRBJ2-1; 8 nucleotides line up with TRBD2. Trimming at V came to 1 base and at J to 6 bases, leaving 5 bases not matched to a gene. The CDR3 is 15 amino acids. Germline V gene lookup returns CDR1 LNHNV and CDR2 YYDKDF (reference sequence). The CDR3 protein is CATSRGASGFNEQFF. The CDR3 DNA reads TGTGCCACCAGCAGAGGGGCTAGCGGGTTCAATGAGCAGTTCTTC.

DNA of the CDR3: TGTGCCAGCAGCTTAAGTGGGGGGGAAGATACGCAGTATTTT. It is translated as CASSLSGGEDTQYF. The gene calls are TRBV5-5 and TRBJ2-3, with 7 bases lining up with TRBD2. CDR3 length equals 14 residues. The germline CDR1 and CDR2 sequences are SGHKS and YYEKEE (reference sequence). The trim removed 2 bases at V and 5 bases at J, leaving 5 bases unmatched.

This chain joins TRBV7-9 and TRBJ2-1; TRBD2 matches 7 bases. The trim removed 3 bases at V and 6 bases at J, leaving 8 bases unmatched. Germline V CDR1 and CDR2: SEHNR, FQNEAQ (reference sequence). The CDR3 consists of 15 residues. The CDR3, as DNA: TGTGCCAGCAGCTTTGGCGGGAGCCCTCGCAATGAGCAGTTCTTC. This codes for CASSFGGSPRNEQFF.

Only a few counts were recorded for this clone. The chain combines TRBV6-5 with TRBJ1-1; no firm D call. This CDR3 spans 12 amino acids. Germline CDR1 MNHEY, CDR2 SVGAGI. Trimming stripped 4 bases from V and 0 bases from J, with 3 bases between. The chain's CDR3 is CASSSMNTEAFF. The CDR3 DNA follows: TGTGCCAGCAGTTCCATGAACACTGAAGCTTTCTTT.

The genes are TRBV9 and TRBJ2-7; 8 nucleotides align to TRBD1. The junction had 6 bases not matched to a gene; V was cut back by 1 base and J by 3 bases. Germline V gene data show CDR1 as SGDLS and CDR2 as YYNGEE. This CDR3 region has 15 residues. The CDR3 coding sequence is TGTGCCAGCAGCGTATCTGACAGGGGCTACTACGAGCAGTACTTC. Protein product: CASSVSDRGYYEQYF.

The gene calls are TRBV14 and TRBJ1-1, with 7 bases matching TRBD1. The V segment lost 4 bases and the J segment 3 bases; nucleotides outside the gene matches: 17. This CDR3 is 18 amino acids long. Per germline, CDR1 SGHDN and CDR2 FVKESK. The CDR3 region is CASSLRVQGIMRDTEAFF. The CDR3 DNA follows: TGTGCCAGCAGCCTGAGGGTACAGGGGATTATGAGGGACACTGAAGCTTTCTTT.

The chain recombines TRBV27 with TRBJ1-1; TRBD1 agrees at 9 bases. With V trimmed by 5 bases and J by 4 bases, 8 bases remained unmatched. This CDR3 has 15 amino acids. Germline V gene data show CDR1 as MNHEY and CDR2 as SMNVEV (reference sequence). The CDR3: CASSPSTGGGTEAFF. CDR3 coding DNA: TGTGCCAGCAGTCCCTCGACAGGGGGAGGCACTGAAGCTTTCTTT.

The chain has TRBV5-8 and TRBJ2-5, with a tentative D call TRBD1 (5 bases). Germline CDR1 reads SGHTS; CDR2 reads YDEGEE. Trimming left V 4 bases short and J 5 bases short, with 21 bases between. The CDR3 runs to 16 residues. The CDR3, as DNA: TGTGCCAGCAGCCTGGGTAGTAGGCAGGGAAGGGAGACCCAGTACTTC. This sequence encodes CASSLGSRQGRETQYF.

The rearrangement joins TRBV18 to TRBJ1-1; tentative D call: TRBD1 (5 bases). Germline CDR1 is KGHSH and CDR2 is LQKENI. Trimming stripped 2 bases from V and 4 bases from J, with 11 bases between. This CDR3 is 14 amino acids long. For the CDR3, the DNA is TGTGCCAGCTCACCAGGGGGGGTTCGCACTGAAGCTTTCTTT. Amino acids: CASSPGGVRTEAFF.

The chain uses TRBV14 and TRBJ2-1; D gene unclear. Trimming pared 4 bases from V and 5 bases from J, leaving 9 bases between. Germline CDR1 is SGHDN and CDR2 is FVKESK. The CDR3 has 13 amino acids. The CDR3, as DNA: TGTGCCAGCAGCCCCCACAGAAACAATGAGCAGTTCTTC. Residues: CASSPHRNNEQFF.

The chain uses TRBV15 and TRBJ1-5, with 11 bases aligning to TRBD1. Germline CDR1 reads LNHNV; CDR2 reads YYDKDF (reference sequence). This CDR3 has 19 amino acids. With V trimmed by 0 bases and J by 3 bases, 10 bases remained unmatched. The CDR3 loop is CATSRDFVGTGGNNQPQHF. The DNA of the CDR3 is TGTGCCACCAGCAGAGATTTTGTGGGGACAGGGGGGAACAATCAGCCCCAGCATTTT.

This clone has only one observation. The chain employs TRBV14 and TRBJ2-1; TRBD2 matches 11 bases. Germline CDR1 and CDR2: SGHDN and FVKESK. J lost 3 bases, V lost 6 bases, and 4 bases had no gene match. The CDR3 loop spans 15 amino acids. Here the CDR3 DNA reads TGTGCCAGCAGAGAAACTAGCGGGAGCTACAATGAGCAGTTCTTC. Translated, it gives CASRETSGSYNEQFF.

The J gene is TRBJ2-1, the V gene TRBV21-1; the table gives TRBD1 as D, unverified against the DNA. TRBV21-1 corresponds to a pseudogene. The CDR3 runs 14 residues. CDR3 sequence: CASILRTGYNEQFF. The CDR3 region has the DNA TGTGCCAGCATCCTCCGGACAGGTTACAATGAGCAGTTCTTC.

This clone was seen only a few times. V usage is TRBV2 and J usage is TRBJ1-4; no definite D call. Germline V gene data show CDR1 as SNHLY and CDR2 as FYNNEI. V lost 8 bases and J lost 5, with 6 bases in between. The CDR3 has 11 amino acids. The CDR3 sequence is CASAGNEKLFF. The CDR3 DNA follows: TGTGCCAGCGCAGGCAATGAAAAACTGTTTTTT.

The chain recombines TRBV27 with TRBJ2-4, with 8 bases fitting TRBD2. The germline V gene encodes CDR1 MNHEY and CDR2 SMNVEV (reference sequence). This CDR3 region has 16 residues. Unmatched junction bases numbered 2, after V lost 0 bases and J lost 1 base. The CDR3 spells CASSLSRTSAKNIQYF. CDR3 nucleotides: TGTGCCAGCAGTTTATCAAGGACTAGCGCCAAAAACATTCAGTACTTC.

The chain has TRBV5-4 and TRBJ1-1, with a possible D match to TRBD1 (6 bases). This CDR3 is 14 amino acids long. V gave up 0 bases and J gave up 6 bases, with 12 bases separating them. CDR1 SGHNT and CDR2 YYREEE come from the germline V gene (reference sequence). CDR3 sequence (DNA): TGTGCCAGCAGCTTGGTACCAGGGGCGCCTGAAGCTTTCTTT. Translated, it gives CASSLVPGAPEAFF.

A few counts support this clone. The V call is TRBV27, the J call TRBJ1-5, with 8 bases that match TRBD1. The CDR3 has 16 amino acids. Germline V lookup: CDR1 MNHEY, CDR2 SMNVEV (reference sequence). Germline trimming cut 5 bases from V and 5 bases from J; bases unmatched to any gene: 11. Written as DNA, the CDR3 is TGTGCCAGCAGTCCGCACGGGACAGGTGATGATCAGCCCCAGCATTTT. Translation: CASSPHGTGDDQPQHF.